These 16 T cell receptor beta chains share one sample of origin, sequenced in a study of Tregs in tolerant kidney transplant recipients. The nonmyeloablative bone marrow transplants came from related graft donors, with transient mixed chimerism. Some clones are missing from TCRdb's copy, which holds only in-frame ones; the method was immunoSEQ multiplex PCR. The profile shows 90,000 or so clones, roughly 93% of them singletons. Sequencing was performed on CD4+ T cells from blood (PBMCs), taken 12 months after the transplant. These receptors originate from a human patient who received a combined kidney and bone marrow transplant. Some of the T cells might come from the graft donor.

CDR3 nucleotide sequence: TGTGCCAGCAGCTTCACACCAGGGATCGGGGAGCTGTTTTTT. Its translation: CASSFTPGIGELFF. The V and J genes are TRBV7-2 and TRBJ2-2, with D tentatively TRBD1 (5 bases). V dropped 3 bases and J dropped 7 bases, with 12 bases sitting between them. The CDR3 is 14 amino acids. Germline V gives CDR1 SGHTA, CDR2 FQGNSA.

The chain couples TRBV9 to TRBJ1-3; D is possibly TRBD1 (5 bases). With 0 bases removed from V and 0 bases from J, the gap between germline ends came to 7 bases. Germline assignment: CDR1 SGDLS and CDR2 YYNGEE. This CDR3 region has 15 residues. The CDR3 region has the DNA TGTGCCAGCAGCGTAGGACAGATCTCTGGAAACACCATATATTTT. Amino acids: CASSVGQISGNTIYF.

A note on this clone: Other nucleotide sequences from this sample produce the same CDR3. V and J are TRBV30 and TRBJ1-6; D not resolved. The CDR3 runs 16 residues. V was cut by 2 bases and J by 0 bases, with 11 bases left in between. Germline values: CDR1 GTSNPN, CDR2 SVGIG (reference sequence). The CDR3 spells CAWSPMLFSYNSPLHF. The CDR3 DNA follows: TGTGCCTGGAGTCCTATGTTATTCTCCTATAATTCACCCCTCCACTTT.

V and J are TRBV7-9 and TRBJ2-7; the D gene is possibly TRBD2 (6 bases). V dropped 5 bases and J dropped 6 bases, with 17 bases sitting between them. CDR1 and CDR2 from the germline V gene are SEHNR and FQNEAQ (reference sequence). This CDR3 comprises 14 residues. CDR3 region: CASSLRTAGGEQYF. DNA of the CDR3: TGTGCCAGCAGCCTACGGACCGCCGGGGGCGAGCAGTACTTC.

This rearrangement joins TRBV5-1 to TRBJ2-3, with D perhaps assigned TRBD1 or TRBD2 (6 bases each). The V end was cut by 4 bases, the J end by 4 bases, with 10 bases between. This CDR3 region has 13 residues. Germline assignment: CDR1 SGHRS and CDR2 YFSETQ. Written as DNA, the CDR3 is TGCGCCAGCAGCATGGAGGGGGCAGATACGCAGTATTTT. Protein product: CASSMEGADTQYF. The variable domain in full, with the rest retrieved from reference TRBV5-1 and TRBJ2-3, is KAGVTQTPRYLIKTRGQQVTLSCSPISGHRSVSWYQQTPGQGLQFLFEYFSETQRNKGNFPGRFSGRQFSNSRSEMNVSTLELGDSALYLCASSMEGADTQYFGPGTRLTVL.

The rearrangement links TRBV5-1 to TRBJ2-7; 8 nucleotides agree with TRBD1. This CDR3 is built from 16 residues. V was pared by 2 bases and J by 3 bases, with 10 bases of the junction left unmatched. CDR1 and CDR2 from the germline V gene are SGHRS and YFSETQ. The DNA for the CDR3 is TGCGCCAGCAGCTTAGTACAGGGGGTTTTAATCTACGAGCAGTACTTC. It yields the protein CASSLVQGVLIYEQYF.

V is TRBV5-1 and J is TRBJ2-1; TRBD2 matches at 15 bases. Trimming removed 4 bases from V and 5 bases from J; junction bases left unmatched: 7. Germline loops: CDR1 SGHRS, CDR2 YFSETQ. The CDR3 covers 17 residues. The CDR3 nucleotides are TGCGCCAGCAGCCTAAGGACTAGCGGGGGGGTAGACAATGAGCAGTTCTTC. Protein sequence: CASSLRTSGGVDNEQFF.

This clone was observed once. The chain recombines TRBV7-2 with TRBJ2-7, with 8 bases fitting TRBD1. Germline trimming cut 5 bases from V and 7 bases from J; bases unmatched to any gene: 10. Germline CDR1 reads SGHTA; CDR2 reads FQGNSA. The CDR3 is 14 residues long. The CDR3 loop reads CASSQGAEVREQYF. The CDR3 coding sequence is TGTGCCAGCAGCCAGGGGGCAGAGGTGCGAGAGCAGTACTTC.

V usage is TRBV7-2 and J usage is TRBJ2-2; TRBD1 agrees at 8 bases. V shed 1 base and J 4 bases; nucleotides not matched to a gene: 8. Germline loops: CDR1 SGHTA, CDR2 FQGNSA. The CDR3 is made up of 17 amino acids. Here the CDR3 reads CASSLVSRGQSTGELFF. The CDR3 bases are TGTGCCAGCAGCTTAGTATCCAGGGGGCAGAGCACCGGGGAGCTGTTTTTT.

The CDR3 coding sequence is TGTGCCAGCCCCCCCGGGACTCTGGAAGAGACCCAGTACTTC. This gives the protein CASPPGTLEETQYF. The chain has TRBV2 and TRBJ2-5; TRBD2 is a possible D gene (6 bases). Germline V gene lookup returns CDR1 SNHLY and CDR2 FYNNEI. V dropped 8 bases and J dropped 3 bases, with 16 bases sitting between them. CDR3 length: 14 residues.

This rearrangement joins TRBV7-8 to TRBJ1-2, with D possibly TRBD1 on 6 matching bases. Trimming shortened V by 3 bases and J by 3 bases, and 11 bases separated the two germline ends. The germline gives CDR1 SGHVS, CDR2 FQNEAQ. The CDR3 spans 14 residues. The CDR3 bases are TGTGCCAGCAGCTTTGGCAGGGGTGACTATGGCTACACCTTC. Encoded protein: CASSFGRGDYGYTF.

This chain joins TRBV30 and TRBJ1-1; D is uncertain. The V gene lost 4 bases and the J gene lost 6 bases, with 15 bases spanning the gap. From germline, CDR1 is GTSNPN and CDR2 SVGIG (reference sequence). CDR3 length: 13 residues. The CDR3 sequence: CAWKRARQAEAFF. The CDR3 DNA reads as TGTGCCTGGAAGAGGGCCCGACAAGCTGAAGCTTTCTTT.

This chain links TRBV4-1 with TRBJ2-7; TRBD1 is a possible D gene (5 bases). Germline CDR1 is MGHRA and CDR2 is YSYEKL. The germline V and J ends were trimmed by 1 base and 4 bases, with 11 bases remaining between them. The CDR3 covers 14 residues. CDR3 in DNA: TGCGCCAGCAGCCAAGCGACAGTCGTTTACGAGCAGTACTTC. Protein sequence: CASSQATVVYEQYF.

The chain combines TRBV10-3 with TRBJ2-5, with a weak D call TRBD2 (6 bases). The assigned J gene may be wrong: the sequence end matches TRBJ2-7 better. Germline V lookup: CDR1 ENHRY, CDR2 SYGVKD. CDR3 length: 14 amino acids. CDR3 nucleotides: TGTGCCATCAGTGTGGGTGGGAGCGGGCGCGAGCAGTACTTC. Translating it yields CAISVGGSGREQYF.

V usage is TRBV28 and J usage is TRBJ1-2, with 10 nucleotides matching TRBD1. The CDR3 length is 14 residues. Trimming took 3 bases from V and 7 from J; bases not matched to a gene: 5. CDR1 and CDR2 (germline): MDHEN, SYDVKM. The CDR3 coding sequence is TGTGCCAGCAGTTTTAGGACAGGGGGTTTTGGCTACACCTTC. It encodes CASSFRTGGFGYTF.

The chain has TRBV9 and TRBJ1-2; the match to TRBD1 covers 8 bases. Germline CDR1 is SGDLS and CDR2 is YYNGEE. This CDR3 is built from 15 residues. The V gene end was trimmed by 2 bases and the J gene end by 4 bases; junction bases not matched to a gene: 7. The CDR3 DNA is TGTGCCAGCAGCGTTGGACAGGGTTTCATCTATGGCTACACCTTC. Its translation: CASSVGQGFIYGYTF.